This T cell receptor (beta chain) is from a study of Ad26.COV2.S vaccination and SARS-CoV-2 variants. Findings and limits, study-wide: Vaccine recipients showed a spike-specific TCR breadth that was higher than in placebo recipients. Total responses of T cells may have been underestimated by the analyses of TCR breadth and depth. Vaccinated and placebo-treated recipients had similar non-spike TCR breadth.

Comment on this clone: Antigen specificity is unknown.

Trimming removed 5 bases at V and 0 bases at J, with 8 bases between. This CDR3 is 13 amino acids long. The table came from immunoSEQ multiplex PCR; TCRdb's copy has only in-frame clones and leaves some out. The sample records roughly 380,000 clones, about 92% being singletons. This TCR derives from a human donor who had recovered from COVID-19. The chain combines TRBV12-3 or TRBV12-4 with TRBJ2-7; D gene uncertain. Here the sequenced sample was peripheral blood, taken after recovery from COVID-19. The DNA of the CDR3 is TGTGCCAGCAGTCTGCCATCCTCCTACGAGCAGTACTTC. Encoded protein: CASSLPSSYEQYF.